Each of the 5 T cell receptor beta chains below was sequenced from the same sample in a study of T cell changes during pregnancy in multiple sclerosis. Assay used: immunoSEQ multiplex PCR; TCRdb lists only in-frame clones, some missing. The profile covers just under 65,000 clones, with around 91% appearing a single time and about 2.2% taken by the ten largest. The specimen was peripheral blood, collected in the third trimester of pregnancy. The receptors here all came from a female donor in good health, enrolled as a control in a pregnancy study.

About this clone: Its ends do not fully match the called genes, so a read error is possible. V is TRBV7-9 and J is TRBJ1-5; TRBD1 agrees at 8 bases. Germline-derived CDR1 and CDR2 are SEHNR and FQNEAQ (reference sequence). This CDR3 spans 15 amino acids. CDR3 loop: CASSLATGGNQPQHF. The CDR3 nucleotides are TGTGCCAGCAGCCTAGCGACAGGGGGCAATCAGCCCCAGCATTTT.

The chain uses TRBV4-1 and TRBJ2-7; 9 positions agree with TRBD1. The CDR3 sequence is 17 residues long. The V and J ends lost 1 base and 3 bases, in that order; junction bases with no gene match: 10. Germline V gene data show CDR1 as MGHRA and CDR2 as YSYEKL. CDR3 region: CASSQGPGGQGRYEQYF. CDR3 DNA sequence: TGCGCCAGCAGCCAAGGTCCGGGGGGACAGGGACGCTACGAGCAGTACTTC.

This clone was seen just once. The chain employs TRBV28 and TRBJ1-1, with no clear D. The CDR3 extends over 16 amino acids. V dropped 3 bases and J dropped 0 bases, with 14 bases sitting between them. Germline V gene lookup returns CDR1 MDHEN and CDR2 SYDVKM. The CDR3 is CASSFGSARMNTEAFF. CDR3 nucleotide sequence: TGTGCCAGCAGTTTCGGGTCCGCCAGAATGAACACTGAAGCTTTCTTT.

The rearrangement joins TRBV9 to TRBJ2-7; the D is unclear. V shed 0 bases and J shed 2 bases, with 15 bases lying between them. CDR3 length: 16 residues. Germline CDR1 and CDR2: SGDLS and YYNGEE. CDR3 bases: TGTGCCAGCAGCGTAGCTGGGCAGGCTAACCCCTACGAGCAGTACTTC. This sequence encodes CASSVAGQANPYEQYF.

For the CDR3, the DNA is TGTGCCAGCAGTTCCAGGTCGGTTGGGGGCTACACCTTC. Amino acid sequence: CASSSRSVGGYTF. The genes are TRBV27 and TRBJ1-2; D not certain. V was trimmed by 4 bases and J by 8 bases, leaving 14 bases between them. The CDR3 is 13 amino acids. Germline lookup yields CDR1 MNHEY and CDR2 SMNVEV (reference sequence).